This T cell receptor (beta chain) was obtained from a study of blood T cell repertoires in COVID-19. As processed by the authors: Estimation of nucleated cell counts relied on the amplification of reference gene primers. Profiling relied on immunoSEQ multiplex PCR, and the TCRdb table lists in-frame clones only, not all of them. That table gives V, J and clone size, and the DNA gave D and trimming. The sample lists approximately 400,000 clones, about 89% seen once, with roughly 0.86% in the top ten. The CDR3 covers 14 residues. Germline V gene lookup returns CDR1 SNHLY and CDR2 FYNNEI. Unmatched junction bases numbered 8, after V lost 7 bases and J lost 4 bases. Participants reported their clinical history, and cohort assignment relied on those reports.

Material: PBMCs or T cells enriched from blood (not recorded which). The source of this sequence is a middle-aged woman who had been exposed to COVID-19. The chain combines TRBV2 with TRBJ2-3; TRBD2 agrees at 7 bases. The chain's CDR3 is CASIRREVADTQYF. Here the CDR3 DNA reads TGTGCCAGCATTCGACGGGAGGTCGCAGATACGCAGTATTTT. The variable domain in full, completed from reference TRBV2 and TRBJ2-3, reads EPEVTQTPSHQVTQMGQEVILRCVPISNHLYFYWYRQILGQKVEFLVSFYNNEISEKSEIFDDQFSVERPDGSNFTLKIRSTKLEDSAMYFCASIRREVADTQYFGPGTRLTVL.